The following is a TCR beta chain sequence with its context. The data stem from a study of blood T cell repertoires in COVID-19. TCRdb keeps only in-frame clones here, not all; method: immunoSEQ multiplex PCR. Of fewer than 300,000 clones listed, around 84% are singletons. The sample taken for sequencing was peripheral blood. The sequence derives from a human donor with COVID-19, enrolled during active disease. The donor label of this sample is uncertain.

The CDR3 coding sequence is TGTGCCAGCAGTCTCTCGGGTACCACTGGAAACACCATATATTTT. Residues: CASSLSGTTGNTIYF. This chain joins TRBV27 and TRBJ1-3; no firm D call. Germline V gene data show CDR1 as MNHEY and CDR2 as SMNVEV (reference sequence). The CDR3 sequence is 15 residues long. The germline V and J ends were trimmed by 5 bases and 2 bases, with 13 bases remaining between them.